Listed below are T cell receptor beta chains from one sample, sequenced in a study of cytotoxic CD8 clonotypes in ibrutinib-treated CLL. The table came from immunoSEQ multiplex PCR; TCRdb's copy has only in-frame clones and leaves some out. Of 150,000 or so clones in the sample, around nine tenths were seen once. Sample: PBMCs, taken at disease progression, from a patient treated with ibrutinib. The receptors stem from a human donor with chronic lymphocytic leukemia. CDR3s leave out the opening cysteine and the closing phenylalanine or tryptophan.

V gene	J gene	CDR3 protein
TRBV6-1	TRBJ1-4	ASSEFRGHTTNEKLF
TRBV9	TRBJ1-2	ASSVDGVGYGYT
TRBV10-3	TRBJ1-3	AISESGQGVFSGNTIY
TRBV28	TRBJ2-7	ASSLTFRDRGYDEQY
TRBV7-2	TRBJ2-6	ASIKGGRVGANVLT
TRBV30	TRBJ1-1	AWSVPYLGNTEAF
TRBV28	TRBJ1-1	ASSTQGTRGTEAF
TRBV5-6	TRBJ1-5	ASSLAVMGNQPQH
TRBV5-1	TRBJ1-2	ASSLDPLGYT
TRBV10-1	TRBJ2-3	ASSVSGRTDTQY
TRBV6-5	TRBJ1-1	ASSEQGRRTEAF
TRBV7-8	TRBJ2-3	ASSRFASGSSTDTQY
TRBV28	TRBJ1-2	ASSLGQGQVYGYT
TRBV28	TRBJ2-7	ASSPGQGVYEQY
TRBV30	TRBJ1-5	AWPQRGLSNQPQH
TRBV2	TRBJ2-1	ANTGTDYNEQF
TRBV2	TRBJ2-3	ASSGATSGRDTQY
TRBV6-5	TRBJ2-7	ASRRGGRNYEQY
TRBV7-3	TRBJ2-7	ASSTSDSSYEQY
TRBV7-3	TRBJ1-3	ASSLNPGNTIY
TRBV29-1	TRBJ2-2	SVSQAGELF
TRBV10-2	TRBJ1-2	ASRRGGLTHGYT
TRBV30	TRBJ1-4	AWSGGGGEKLF
TRBV5-1	TRBJ2-5	ASSLGQETQY
TRBV19	TRBJ1-4	ASRLQGAHVNEKLF
TRBV2	TRBJ1-2	ASSKDRDGYT
TRBV29-1	TRBJ1-5	SVVGDWDQPQH
TRBV25-1	TRBJ2-6	ASSEWGGTASGANVLT
TRBV28	TRBJ1-3	ASSQLRDRVDTIY
TRBV19	TRBJ1-4	ASAPGQGNEKLF
TRBV7-2	TRBJ2-1	ASSTQASSYNEQF
TRBV9	TRBJ2-1	ASSHRERSYNEQF
TRBV7-3	TRBJ2-5	ASSLTFRQGRGETQY
TRBV28	TRBJ2-7	ASSQLAGVAHEQY
TRBV18	TRBJ2-1	ASSPPLADYNEQF
TRBV18	TRBJ1-4	ASSRDWNEKLF
TRBV10-3	TRBJ1-1	AISEGGGKAYAF
TRBV5-4	TRBJ1-1	ASSLALEGAAPF
TRBV6-5	TRBJ2-7	ASSYGQGAYEQY
TRBV9	TRBJ1-2	ASSGGVNYGYT
TRBV28	TRBJ2-7	ASSLSGYEQY
TRBV30	TRBJ1-1	AWSIQVNTEAF
TRBV5-1	TRBJ1-1	ASSMGQGNHEAF
TRBV7-9	TRBJ1-2	ASSATGTGYFLDGYT
TRBV5-8	TRBJ2-4	ASTRRGGSKNIQY
TRBV27	TRBJ1-2	ASSLTGKEGSHYGYT